A selection of T cell receptor beta chains follows, all from one sample in a study of T cells in Graves' hyperthyroidism and ophthalmopathy. TCRdb called the multiplex PCR reads again in MiXCR, with one record for every CDR3 protein. This table holds about 560,000 distinct CDR3 sequences, 14% found once. Sequenced input: blood. The origin of the receptors is a woman between 40 and 50 years old with Graves' hyperthyroidism. CDR3s include the opening cysteine and the closing phenylalanine or tryptophan. D genes are given only for firm matches. The size of a clone is reported for some rows only, either as once, few or many, or as a class for expanded clones.

d_gene	v_gene	j_gene	abundance	CDR3aa	CDR3nt
.	TRBV19	TRBJ2-5	.	CASSRIGETQYF	TGTGCCAGTAGTAGGATTGGGGAGACCCAGTACTTC
.	TRBV10-2	TRBJ2-7	many	CASRWGESPITYEQYF	TGCGCCAGCAGGTGGGGGGAATCCCCAATTACCTACGAGCAGTACTTC
.	TRBV2	TRBJ2-7	many	CASNPGFYEQYF	TGTGCCAGCAATCCAGGGTTCTACGAGCAGTACTTC
TRBD2	TRBV5-1	TRBJ2-7	.	CASSWTSGRATTYEQYF	TGCGCCAGCAGCTGGACTAGCGGGAGGGCCACGACCTACGAGCAGTACTTC
TRBD1	TRBV13	TRBJ2-1	few	CASSRGQGGHNEQFF	TGTGCCAGCAGCCGAGGACAGGGTGGCCACAATGAGCAGTTCTTC
.	TRBV7-2	TRBJ2-1	.	CASSRAGRSYNEQFF	TGTGCCAGCTCCCGAGCTGGGCGGTCCTACAATGAGCAGTTCTTC
TRBD1	TRBV2	TRBJ2-1	many	CASSDPGQIDYNEQFF	TGTGCCAGCAGTGACCCGGGACAGATCGACTACAATGAGCAGTTCTTC
TRBD2	TRBV6-2/TRBV6-3	TRBJ2-5	many	CASSSPRTSGRARTQYF	TGTGCCAGCAGTTCCCCGAGGACTAGCGGGAGGGCCCGGACCCAGTACTTC
.	TRBV20-1	TRBJ1-1	few	CSGTVPLSMNTEAFF	TGCAGTGGGACAGTCCCTTTAAGTATGAACACTGAAGCTTTCTTT
.	TRBV28	TRBJ2-1	many	CASSFRDEQFF	TGTGCCAGCAGTTTTAGAGATGAGCAGTTCTTC
.	TRBV27	TRBJ2-7	many	CASSRPAGNSYEQYF	TGTGCCAGCAGTAGACCCGCGGGCAACTCCTACGAGCAGTACTTC
.	TRBV29-1	TRBJ2-3	.	CSVLYTGDTQYF	TGCAGCGTCCTATACACGGGGGATACGCAGTATTTT
.	TRBV7-2	TRBJ1-1	many	CASSLDLAMNTEAFF	TGTGCCAGCAGCTTAGATCTGGCCATGAACACTGAAGCTTTCTTT
TRBD2	TRBV11-2	TRBJ2-1	.	CASSQEPGGYEQFF	TGTGCCAGCAGCCAAGAACCGGGGGGATATGAGCAGTTCTTC
.	TRBV12-3/TRBV12-4	TRBJ2-3	.	CASTSRDTLSTDTQYF	TGTGCCAGCACTAGCCGGGACACCCTTAGCACAGATACGCAGTATTTT
.	TRBV3-1	TRBJ2-5	many	CASSRGSFQETQYF	TGTGCCAGCAGCCGGGGGTCGTTCCAAGAGACCCAGTACTTC
.	TRBV11-2	TRBJ2-3	.	CASSALAVDTQYF	TGTGCCAGCAGCGCTCTCGCAGTAGATACGCAGTATTTT
.	TRBV7-9	TRBJ1-6	once	CASHLQERSYNSPLHF	TGTGCCAGTCACCTACAGGAGCGCTCCTATAATTCACCCCTCCACTTT
.	TRBV10-1	TRBJ2-2	.	CASSVGITGELFF	TGCGCCAGCAGTGTCGGGATCACCGGGGAGCTGTTTTTT
TRBD1	TRBV12-3/TRBV12-4	TRBJ2-3	.	CASSLQGAPTQYF	TGTGCCAGCAGCTTACAGGGGGCGCCTACGCAGTATTTT
TRBD2	TRBV20-1	TRBJ2-7	many	CSAMTSGRTYEQYF	TGCAGTGCTATGACTAGCGGGAGGACCTACGAGCAGTACTTC
.	TRBV6-2/TRBV6-3	TRBJ2-7	few	CASSYSRVYYSSYEQYF	TGTGCCAGCAGTTACTCGAGAGTATATTACTCCTCCTACGAGCAGTACTTC
TRBD1	TRBV7-2	TRBJ1-2	many	CASSRQGGDGYTF	TGTGCCAGCAGTCGACAGGGTGGGGATGGCTACACCTTC
.	TRBV20-1	TRBJ1-1	many	CSARDIAVSQTEAFF	TGCAGTGCTAGAGATATAGCGGTCTCGCAAACTGAAGCTTTCTTT
TRBD2	TRBV20-1	TRBJ2-1	.	CSALLPTSGSSEQFF	TGCAGTGCCCTCCTCCCGACTAGCGGGAGTTCTGAGCAGTTCTTC
.	TRBV28	TRBJ2-3	many	CASSAAPDTQYF	TGTGCCAGCAGTGCCGCGCCAGATACGCAGTATTTT
TRBD2	TRBV10-3	TRBJ2-2	.	CAISALAVGELFF	TGTGCCATCAGCGCACTAGCGGTCGGGGAGCTGTTTTTT
.	TRBV7-8	TRBJ2-5	many	CASSLVAGEETQYF	TGTGCCAGCAGCTTAGTAGCAGGGGAGGAGACCCAGTACTTC
TRBD2	TRBV12-3/TRBV12-4	TRBJ2-1	many	CASSHGTSGTYNEQFF	TGTGCCAGCAGTCACGGGACTAGCGGGACATACAATGAGCAGTTCTTC
TRBD1	TRBV7-8	TRBJ1-2	few	CASGFGDRGLDGYTF	TGTGCCAGCGGTTTTGGTGACAGGGGATTGGATGGCTACACCTTC
.	TRBV20-1	TRBJ2-3	few	CSARDWSRTDTQYF	TGCAGTGCTAGAGATTGGTCTCGCACAGATACGCAGTATTTT
.	TRBV7-3	TRBJ2-1	.	CASSLHSTIGSYNEQFF	TGTGCCAGCAGCTTACATTCCACCATAGGCTCCTACAATGAGCAGTTCTTC